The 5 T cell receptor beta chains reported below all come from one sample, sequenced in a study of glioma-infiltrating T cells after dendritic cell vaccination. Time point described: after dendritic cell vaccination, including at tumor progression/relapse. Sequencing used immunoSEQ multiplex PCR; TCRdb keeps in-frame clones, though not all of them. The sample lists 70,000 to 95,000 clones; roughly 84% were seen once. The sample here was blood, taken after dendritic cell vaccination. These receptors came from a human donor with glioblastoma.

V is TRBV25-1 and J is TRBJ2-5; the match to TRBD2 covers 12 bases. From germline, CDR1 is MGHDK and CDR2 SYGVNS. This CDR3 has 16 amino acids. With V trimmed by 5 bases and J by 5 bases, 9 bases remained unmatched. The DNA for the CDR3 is TGTGCCAGCAGTCCGCGACTAGCGGGAGTTGGGGAGACCCAGTACTTC. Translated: CASSPRLAGVGETQYF. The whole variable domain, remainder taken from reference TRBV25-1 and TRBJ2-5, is EADIYQTPRYLVIGTGKKITLECSQTMGHDKMYWYQQDPGMELHLIHYSYGVNSTEKGDLSSESTVSRIRTEHFPLTLESARPSHTSQYLCASSPRLAGVGETQYFGPGTRLLVL.

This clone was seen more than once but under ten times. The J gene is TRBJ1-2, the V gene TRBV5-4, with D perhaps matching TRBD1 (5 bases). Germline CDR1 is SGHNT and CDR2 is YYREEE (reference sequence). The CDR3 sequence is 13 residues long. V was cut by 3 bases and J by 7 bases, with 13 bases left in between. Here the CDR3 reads CASSWGGRGGYTF. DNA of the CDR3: TGTGCCAGCAGCTGGGGGGGTAGAGGTGGCTACACCTTC.

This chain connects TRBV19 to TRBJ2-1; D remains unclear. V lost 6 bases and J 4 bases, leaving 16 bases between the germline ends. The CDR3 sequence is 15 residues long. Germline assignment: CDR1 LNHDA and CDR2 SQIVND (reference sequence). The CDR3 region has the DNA TGTGCCAGTAGATACCATCCCGGGTTGTACAATGAGCAGTTCTTC. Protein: CASRYHPGLYNEQFF.

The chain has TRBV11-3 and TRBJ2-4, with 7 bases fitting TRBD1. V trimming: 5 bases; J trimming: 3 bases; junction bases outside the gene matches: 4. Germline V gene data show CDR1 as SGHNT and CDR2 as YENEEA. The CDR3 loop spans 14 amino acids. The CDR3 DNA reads TGTGCCAGCAGCCAGAGACAGGGCAAAAACATTCAGTACTTC. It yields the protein CASSQRQGKNIQYF.

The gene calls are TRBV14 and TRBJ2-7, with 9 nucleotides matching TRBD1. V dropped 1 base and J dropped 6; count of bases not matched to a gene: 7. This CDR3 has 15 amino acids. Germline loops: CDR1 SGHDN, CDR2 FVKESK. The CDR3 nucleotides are TGTGCCAGCAGCCAAGTGGGACAGGGAGTGGGCGAGCAGTACTTC. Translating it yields CASSQVGQGVGEQYF.